Listed here are 5 T cell receptor beta chains from one sample, sequenced in a study of beta chain features in type 1 diabetes (dated by TCRdb to the late 2010s). Results and caveats for the whole study, not just this receptor: Type 1 diabetes patients showed a moderate but significant shortening of TCRB CDR3 length in all four CD4+ subsets.

Their recognized antigens are unknown. Libraries were made using the immunoSEQ multiplex PCR assay. The High Capacity cDNA Reverse Transcription Kit was used to reverse transcribe all of the isolated RNA, meaning that expressed TCRB transcripts were what got sequenced. Sourced from immuneACCESS, this table was stored by TCRdb with only in-frame sequences that have V and J called. A share of the clones is absent; for the studies checked, an unresolved V gene accounts for under half, and the remainder has no known explanation. This sample is represented by 600,000 to 700,000 clones; around an eighth of them were singletons. The top ten clonotypes cover roughly 0.12% of the sample. Sequenced material: naive CD4+ T cells from blood. The cell subset or site label of this sample denotes: true naive CD4+ T cells. These receptors came from a man aged 25-40 years with type 1 diabetes.

This clone was detected a few times. The chain recombines TRBV2 with TRBJ2-1; no reliable D call. This CDR3 is built from 13 residues. Germline CDR1 is SNHLY and CDR2 is FYNNEI. Deletions cut 3 bases from V and 7 bases from J, with 10 bases between. In nucleotides, the CDR3 is TGTGCCAGCAGTGAGGAATCTTTGAATGAGCAGTTCTTC. Translated: CASSEESLNEQFF.

The V call is TRBV28, the J call TRBJ1-2, with no clear D. The germline V and J ends were trimmed by 5 bases and 3 bases, with 7 bases remaining between them. CDR1 is MDHEN, CDR2 SYDVKM, per germline. The CDR3 length is 12 residues. The CDR3, as DNA: TGTGCCAGCAGTGTTATGCACTATGGCTACACCTTC. It yields the protein CASSVMHYGYTF.

Worth noting for this clone: Other DNA sequences in the sample encode the same CDR3. The chain carries TRBV2 and TRBJ2-1, with 8 bases matching TRBD1. This CDR3 has 15 amino acids. The germline gives CDR1 SNHLY, CDR2 FYNNEI. V trimming: 6 bases; J trimming: 2 bases; junction bases outside the gene matches: 6. Here the CDR3 reads CASSGTGGTYNEQFF. The CDR3 nucleotides are TGTGCCAGCAGCGGTACAGGGGGAACCTACAATGAGCAGTTCTTC.

This clone was seen a few times. The genes are TRBV27 and TRBJ2-7, with a weak D call TRBD2 (6 bases). This CDR3 region has 14 residues. V dropped 6 bases and J dropped 2 bases, with 14 bases sitting between them. Germline V CDR1 and CDR2: MNHEY, SMNVEV (reference sequence). The CDR3 loop reads CASRKPGLAYEQYF. The CDR3 DNA reads as TGTGCCAGCAGAAAACCGGGACTCGCCTACGAGCAGTACTTC.

This chain joins TRBV30 and TRBJ2-1, with 8 positions matching TRBD2. The length of the CDR3 is 16 residues. From germline, CDR1 is GTSNPN and CDR2 SVGIG (reference sequence). The ends lost 0 bases at V and 9 bases at J; junction bases unmatched: 13. The CDR3 DNA sequence: TGTGCCTGGAGTGTACATATAGCGGGGTATCAGAGTGAGCAGTTCTTC. Protein product: CAWSVHIAGYQSEQFF. Full variable domain (rest looked up from reference TRBV30 and TRBJ2-1): SQTIHQWPATLVQPVGSPLSLECTVEGTSNPNLYWYRQAAGRGLQLLFYSVGIGQISSEVPQNLSASRPQDRQFILSSKKLLLSDSGFYLCAWSVHIAGYQSEQFFGPGTRLTVL.